This T cell receptor (beta chain) was obtained from a study of CD8+ T cells in alopecia areata. The sequencing template was cDNA reverse transcribed from extracted RNA. Method: immunoSEQ multiplex PCR; TCRdb's copy keeps in-frame clones and lacks some. The data contain roughly 99,000 clones, 84% of them seen just once; the ten biggest clones take up around a quarter. Treatment denoted: oral pan-JAK inhibitor, 5-10 mg twice daily. The sorting of PBMCs gave CD4+ and CD8+ T cells. This clone has a handful of counts. The CDR3 length is 12 residues. Trimming cost V 2 bases and J 5 bases, with 6 bases left between them. The germline CDR1 and CDR2 sequences are MGHRA and YSYEKL.

This TCR derives from a human donor with alopecia areata. V gene TRBV4-1 combines with J gene TRBJ2-5, with D hard to call. The sample here was CD8+ T cells sorted from blood, taken at week 24, from a patient treated with tofacitinib. The CDR3 region is CASSQKGETQYF. DNA for the CDR3: TGCGCCAGCAGCCAAAAAGGGGAGACCCAGTACTTC.